The 22 T cell receptor beta chains listed next were all sequenced from one sample in a study of T cells in women clearing cervical HPV infection. Profiling relied on immunoSEQ multiplex PCR, and the TCRdb table lists in-frame clones only, not all of them. Its clone listing holds 21,000 or so clones. Sequenced: blood buffy coat. All receptors derive from a woman between 18 and 70 years old with a cervical HPV16 infection that either progressed to CIN3+ or cleared (not recorded which).

A word on this clone: The read ends 3 residues shy of where the CDR3 ends; the end is completed using the germline J gene. The chain carries TRBV20-1 and TRBJ2-6; D may be TRBD1 (6 bases). CDR3 length: 16 amino acids. Trimming removed 1 base at V and 0 bases at J, with 10 bases between. Per germline, CDR1 DFQATT and CDR2 SNEGSKA (reference sequence). CDR3 DNA (partial): TGCAGTGCTAGAGCAGGGGTACCCTCTGGGGCCAACGTC. Translating it yields CSARAGVPSGANV. The entire CDR3 is CSARAGVPSGANVLTF.

A remark on this clone: The observed sequence ends 3 residues before the CDR3 terminus, with the missing tail filled in from the germline J gene. V usage is TRBV2 and J usage is TRBJ1-5; D gene ambiguous. Trimming cost V 6 bases and J 6 bases, with 12 bases left between them. This CDR3 comprises 13 residues. CDR1 SNHLY and CDR2 FYNNEI come from the germline V gene. The CDR3: CASRTRTGQPQHF. The sequenced part of the CDR3 DNA is TGTGCCAGCAGGACCCGTACGGGTCAGCCC.

Worth noting for this clone: The sequenced fragment ends 3 residues before the CDR3 boundary, so the rest is inferred from the germline J gene. This chain joins TRBV7-6 and TRBJ1-5, with 7 bases that match TRBD1. The CDR3 is 14 residues long. Trimming cost V 5 bases and J 4 bases; bases outside gene matches: 5. Germline CDR1 and CDR2: SGHVS and FNYEAQ. CDR3 bases read: TGTGCCAGCAGCCCCCGACAGGGAAATCAGCCC. Translation gives CASSPRQGNQP. From start to end, the CDR3 is CASSPRQGNQPQHF.

With respect to this clone: Coverage ceases 3 residues before the CDR3 finishes, and the germline J gene fills in the end. This sequence joins TRBV7-2 and TRBJ2-1; perhaps TRBD2 as D (5 bases). The CDR3 runs to 14 residues. Trimming took 3 bases from V and 3 from J, leaving 9 bases between them. Per germline, CDR1 SGHTA and CDR2 FQGNSA. This CDR3 reads CASSLHGDYNEQFF. The DNA read from the CDR3 is TGTGCCAGCAGCTTGCACGGGGACTACAATGAG.

Turning to this clone: The CDR3 end lies 3 residues beyond the end of the read and is filled in from the germline J gene. The V gene is TRBV19, the J gene TRBJ1-2; TRBD1 aligns across 9 bases. Germline V gene data show CDR1 as LNHDA and CDR2 as SQIVND (reference sequence). This CDR3 region has 12 residues. The CDR3 here is CASRGQGRGYTF. The DNA read from the CDR3 is TGTGCCAGTAGGGGACAGGGACGCGGC.

Worth noting for this clone: The CDR3 extends 3 residues past the end of the read, so its final part is completed from the germline J gene. V and J are TRBV14 and TRBJ2-3, with D hard to call. Deletions cut 1 base from V and 5 bases from J, with 10 bases between. This CDR3 is 14 amino acids long. Germline V CDR1 and CDR2: SGHDN, FVKESK. Incomplete CDR3 DNA: TGTGCCAGCAGCCAAGCCGGTTACGGAGATACG. This sequence encodes CASSQAGYGDT. The CDR3, in full, reads CASSQAGYGDTQYF.

On this clone: The CDR3 end lies 3 residues beyond the end of the read and is filled in from the germline J gene. This chain connects TRBV29-1 to TRBJ1-3; no firm D call. CDR1 and CDR2 (germline): SQVTM, ANQGSEA. The CDR3 contains 13 residues. V was clipped by 4 bases and J by 0 bases, with 7 bases between them. Incomplete CDR3 DNA: TGCAGCGTTGTACAGTCCTCTGGAAACACC. It codes for CSVVQSSGNT. The complete CDR3 reads CSVVQSSGNTIYF.

CDR3 in amino acids: CASSLEQARWLAGLREETYTF. Partial CDR3 DNA: TGCGCCAGCAGCTTGGAACAGGCGCGGTGGCTAGCGGGGTTAAGGGAGGAGACC. V and J are TRBV5-1 and TRBJ1-2, with D possibly TRBD1 on 5 matching bases. Read data end 3 residues before the CDR3 end; the end is taken from the germline J gene. In germline, CDR1 is SGHRS, CDR2 YFSETQ. The CDR3 is 21 amino acids. Looking up the rest from reference TRBV5-1 and TRBJ1-2 gives the full variable domain: KAGVTQTPRYLIKTRGQQVTLSCSPISGHRSVSWYQQTPGQGLQFLFEYFSETQRNKGNFPGRFSGRQFSNSRSEMNVSTLELGDSALYLCASSLEQARWLAGLREETYTFGSGTRLTVV.

On this clone: The CDR3 goes on 3 residues after the read ends, and that part is filled in from the germline J gene. V is TRBV5-5 and J is TRBJ2-5; unclear D gene. This CDR3 contains 15 residues. V shed 4 bases and J shed 2 bases, with 15 bases lying between them. Germline CDR1 is SGHKS and CDR2 is YYEKEE (reference sequence). The CDR3 protein is CASSARPTLQETQYF. The sequenced part of the CDR3 DNA is TGTGCCAGCAGCGCCAGGCCTACTCTTCAAGAGACC.

As for this clone: The read ends 3 residues before the CDR3 terminus; that terminus is restored from the germline J gene. The chain employs TRBV7-8 and TRBJ2-2, with TRBD1 identical over 7 bases. Germline CDR1 is SGHVS and CDR2 is FQNEAQ. The CDR3 has 15 amino acids. The sequenced CDR3 bases are TGTGCCAGCAGCGAGCGGACAGGACCTAATGAAAAG. Translation: CASSERTGPNEK. The entire CDR3 protein reads CASSERTGPNEKLFF. The whole variable domain, filled in from reference TRBV7-8 and TRBJ2-2, reads GAGVSQSPRYKVAKRGQDVALRCDPISGHVSLFWYQQALGQGPEFLTYFQNEAQLDKSGLPSDRFFAERPEGSVSTLKIQRTQQEDSAVYLCASSERTGPNEKLFFGEGSRLTVL.

On this clone: The CDR3 end falls 3 residues outside the read, so it is completed with the germline J gene. The rearrangement joins TRBV7-9 to TRBJ2-7, with a possible D match to TRBD2 (6 bases). Trimming took off 5 bases at V and 4 bases at J, with 18 bases between the two ends. In germline, CDR1 is SEHNR, CDR2 FQNEAQ (reference sequence). This CDR3 has 15 amino acids. The CDR3 DNA, read in part, is TGTGCCAGCAGCCCGGCGGGGCCCTTAACATACGAG. It codes for CASSPAGPLTYE. The CDR3 in full is CASSPAGPLTYEQYF.

Turning to this clone: Read sequence stops 3 residues before the CDR3 end, and the germline J gene provides the missing end. The gene calls are TRBV4-2 and TRBJ2-1; 8 bases agree with TRBD2. V lost 4 bases and J lost 7; bases outside the gene matches: 24. The CDR3 covers 20 residues. Per the germline V gene, CDR1 is LGHNA and CDR2 is YNFKEQ. The CDR3 DNA, read in part, is TGTGCCAGCAGCCTCCCCCCTCTGGCGGGGGGCTACAAAAAGACAAATGAG. As protein: CASSLPPLAGGYKKTNE. The CDR3, in full, reads CASSLPPLAGGYKKTNEQFF.

In the case of this clone: The DNA ends 3 residues before the CDR3 does, and the rest of the CDR3 is filled in from the germline J gene. The chain uses TRBV10-3 and TRBJ2-1, with D uncertain. V lost 3 bases, J lost 0 bases, and 9 bases lay in between. From germline, CDR1 is ENHRY and CDR2 SYGVKD. There are 15 residues in the CDR3. CDR3 DNA (partial): TGTGCCATCAGTGAAGAGAAGGGCTCCTACAATGAG. Protein product: CAISEEKGSYNE. The whole CDR3 protein reads CAISEEKGSYNEQFF.

As concerns this clone: The read ends 3 residues early relative to the CDR3; the germline J gene fills the gap. The chain is built from TRBV18 and TRBJ2-1; TRBD1 is a possible D gene (5 bases). V was cut by 5 bases and J by 7 bases, with 15 bases left in between. Germline CDR1 is KGHSH and CDR2 is LQKENI. The CDR3 length is 14 residues. CDR3 bases read: TGTGCCAGCTCAACGACAGTCCCCCGAAATGAG. It yields the protein CASSTTVPRNE. The whole CDR3 is CASSTTVPRNEQFF.

With respect to this clone: The sequenced fragment ends 3 residues before the CDR3 boundary, so the rest is inferred from the germline J gene. The chain recombines TRBV4-1 with TRBJ2-7; 7 bases fit TRBD1. Germline trimming cut 4 bases from V and 3 bases from J; bases unmatched to any gene: 6. Looked up from germline, CDR1 is MGHRA and CDR2 is YSYEKL. The CDR3 runs 14 residues. CDR3 protein: CASSPRDSLYEQYF. The part of the CDR3 DNA that was read is TGCGCCAGCAGCCCTCGGGACAGCCTCTACGAG.

As concerns this clone: From the germline J gene comes the end of the CDR3, since the read stops 3 residues before it. The chain is built from TRBV5-1 and TRBJ1-2; 10 nucleotides match TRBD1. This CDR3 is 12 amino acids long. Per germline, CDR1 SGHRS and CDR2 YFSETQ. The CDR3 loop reads CASSVDRGGYTF. CDR3 DNA, as far as it was read: TGCGCCAGCTCGGTGGACAGGGGGGGC.

As concerns this clone: The read stops 3 residues short of the end of the CDR3; the missing end is completed from the germline J gene. The chain employs TRBV2 and TRBJ2-1; no clear D gene. V lost 6 bases, J lost 1 base, and 10 bases lay in between. Germline CDR1 is SNHLY and CDR2 is FYNNEI. This CDR3 has 14 amino acids. CDR3 protein: CASRRVVSYNEQFF. The CDR3 DNA, read in part, is TGTGCCAGCAGAAGGGTTGTGTCCTACAATGAG.

This clone is deemed medium-sized by its frequency. The CDR3 is cut off 3 residues early in the read; its end comes from the germline J gene. The chain joins TRBV18 to TRBJ2-6, with 7 bases aligning to TRBD1. The CDR3 extends over 16 amino acids. Germline V gives CDR1 KGHSH, CDR2 LQKENI. Trimming took 5 bases from V and 0 from J; bases not matched to a gene: 4. The CDR3 is CASSIGTVSGANVLTF. The sequenced part of the CDR3 DNA is TGTGCCAGCTCAATCGGGACAGTCTCTGGGGCCAACGTC.

Regarding this clone: The read ends 3 residues shy of where the CDR3 ends; the end is completed using the germline J gene. The chain joins TRBV7-2 to TRBJ1-2; 7 bases fit TRBD1. Germline values: CDR1 SGHTA, CDR2 FQGNSA. With V trimmed by 3 bases and J by 6 bases, 7 bases remained unmatched. The CDR3 runs 14 residues. The CDR3 DNA, read in part, is TGTGCCAGCAGCTTCCGGGACAGAATTAATGGC. This gives the protein CASSFRDRING. The full CDR3 protein is CASSFRDRINGYTF.

Points on this clone: The CDR3 end falls 3 residues outside the read, so it is completed with the germline J gene. J is TRBJ2-1 and V is TRBV5-1, with 11 bases aligning to TRBD1. V gave up 5 bases and J gave up 2 bases; unmatched junction bases: 3. The germline CDR1 and CDR2 sequences are SGHRS and YFSETQ. This CDR3 has 15 residues. The CDR3 sequence: CASSSGQGAYNEQFF. CDR3 bases read: TGCGCCAGCAGTTCGGGACAGGGGGCCTACAATGAG. The complete variable domain, with remaining parts taken from reference TRBV5-1 and TRBJ2-1, reads KAGVTQTPRYLIKTRGQQVTLSCSPISGHRSVSWYQQTPGQGLQFLFEYFSETQRNKGNFPGRFSGRQFSNSRSEMNVSTLELGDSALYLCASSSGQGAYNEQFFGPGTRLTVL.

On this clone itself: The read ends 3 residues early relative to the CDR3; the germline J gene fills the gap. The chain links TRBV2 to TRBJ1-1; D perhaps matches TRBD1 (5 bases). V dropped 6 bases and J dropped 5 bases, with 13 bases sitting between them. CDR1 SNHLY and CDR2 FYNNEI come from the germline V gene. CDR3 length equals 13 residues. CDR3 residues: CASRAGTGTEAFF. CDR3 DNA (partial): TGTGCCAGCAGGGCCGGGACTGGGACTGAA. The full variable domain, in which reference TRBV2 and TRBJ1-1 provide the parts outside the CDR3, is EPEVTQTPSHQVTQMGQEVILRCVPISNHLYFYWYRQILGQKVEFLVSFYNNEISEKSEIFDDQFSVERPDGSNFTLKIRSTKLEDSAMYFCASRAGTGTEAFFGQGTRLTVV.

About this clone: The sequence runs out 3 residues before the end of the CDR3; the remainder is reconstructed from the germline J gene. The chain joins TRBV19 to TRBJ1-5; possibly TRBD1 for D (5 bases). Germline lookup yields CDR1 LNHDA and CDR2 SQIVND (reference sequence). This CDR3 comprises 14 residues. Trimming removed 5 bases from V and 4 bases from J, with 12 bases in between. This CDR3 is CASSRDSSNQPQHF. The CDR3 bases that were read are TGTGCCAGTAGTCGCGACAGCAGTAATCAGCCC.